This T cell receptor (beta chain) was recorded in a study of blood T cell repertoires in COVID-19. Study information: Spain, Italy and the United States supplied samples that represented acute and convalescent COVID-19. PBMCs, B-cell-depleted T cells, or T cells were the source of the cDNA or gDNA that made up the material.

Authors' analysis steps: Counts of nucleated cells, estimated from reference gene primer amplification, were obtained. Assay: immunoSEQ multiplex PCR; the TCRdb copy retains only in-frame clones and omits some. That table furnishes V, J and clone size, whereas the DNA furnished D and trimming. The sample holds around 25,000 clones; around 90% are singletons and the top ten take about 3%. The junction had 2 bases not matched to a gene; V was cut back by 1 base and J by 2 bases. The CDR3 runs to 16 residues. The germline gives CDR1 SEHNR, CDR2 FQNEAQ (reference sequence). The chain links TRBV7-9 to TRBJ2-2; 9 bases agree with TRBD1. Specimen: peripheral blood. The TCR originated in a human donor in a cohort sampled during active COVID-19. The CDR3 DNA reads TGTGCCAGCAGCTTAGACAGGGGGCTTAACACCGGGGAGCTGTTTTTT. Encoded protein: CASSLDRGLNTGELFF. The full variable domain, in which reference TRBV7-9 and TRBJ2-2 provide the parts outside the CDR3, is DTGVSQNPRHKITKRGQNVTFRCDPISEHNRLYWYRQTLGQGPEFLTYFQNEAQLEKSRLLSDRFSAERPKGSFSTLEIQRTEQGDSAMYLCASSLDRGLNTGELFFGEGSRLTVL.